This TCR beta chain was profiled in a study of CD8+CD57+ T cells in acquired aplastic anemia. The CDR3 spans 13 residues. V was cut by 7 bases and J by 0 bases, with 10 bases left in between. Researchers used genomic DNA as the template to profile TCR beta VDJ and CDR3. TCRdb itself ran the reads through MiXCR, one entry per CDR3 protein. This sample yields 400,000 to 450,000 distinct CDR3 sequences, of which about two thirds are seen a single time; approximately 4% belongs to the top ten. The clonotype comes from a human donor in good health, serving as a control. The sequenced sample consisted of sorted CD4+, CD8+, or CD8+CD57+ T cells (not recorded which) from PBMCs. The chain links TRBV12-3 or TRBV12-4 to TRBJ2-7, with D perhaps TRBD1 or TRBD2 (5 bases each). CDR3 bases: TGTGCCAGCACGAGGGGCGTCTCCTACGAGCAGTACTTC. Protein sequence: CASTRGVSYEQYF.